These T cell receptor beta chains were read from a single sample in a study of cytomegalovirus exposure and HLA in healthy donors. Here immunoSEQ multiplex PCR was the method, and the copy in TCRdb shows in-frame clones only, minus some. The repertoire holds approximately 130,000 clones, with 79% as singletons. Specimen: PBMCs. The receptor source for this set is a male donor in good health and CMV-seronegative. Both conserved end residues are part of each CDR3. Each record gives: J gene, V gene, clone size, D gene, CDR3 DNA, CDR3 protein. The D gene is left open where the match is weak. Clone size is given for some rows only: seen once, a few or many times, or a class if the clone is expanded.

TRBJ1-3,TRBV9,NA,NA,TGTGCCAGCAGCGGACAACAGGCGTTCTCTGGAAACACCATATATTTT,CASSGQQAFSGNTIYF
TRBJ2-1,TRBV9,NA,TRBD2,TGTGCCAGCAGCGCCGTGCGGGGGGGAACTTTCGATGAGCAGTTCTTC,CASSAVRGGTFDEQFF
TRBJ1-4,TRBV7-2,NA,NA,TGTGCCAGCAGTCGCAGGATCTCTAACGAAAAACTGTTTTTT,CASSRRISNEKLFF
TRBJ1-2,TRBV5-1,NA,TRBD1,TGCGCCAGCAGCTTGGCCGGACAGGGGTCTCCCTATGGCTACACCTTC,CASSLAGQGSPYGYTF
TRBJ2-7,TRBV7-9,NA,TRBD1,TGTTCCAGCAGCTTACAGGGGGCGGGCGAGCAGTACTTC,CSSSLQGAGEQYF
TRBJ1-1,TRBV6-5,few,TRBD1,TGTGCCAGCAACAGGGGAAAGAACACTGAAGCTTTCTTT,CASNRGKNTEAFF
TRBJ1-5,TRBV18,NA,NA,TGTGCCAGCTCAAGGGACGGAGGGGAGCAGCCCCAGCATTTT,CASSRDGGEQPQHF
TRBJ2-7,TRBV6-1,NA,TRBD1,TGTGCCACCTACCTAGGGGGCCCCTACGAGCAGTACTTC,CATYLGGPYEQYF
TRBJ2-6,TRBV6-5,NA,TRBD1,TGTGCCAGCAGTAGACAGGGGGCTGGGGCCAACGTCCTGACTTTC,CASSRQGAGANVLTF
TRBJ1-5,TRBV19,NA,TRBD1,TGTGCCAGTAGTATTGTGGACAGGGGCGTCGGGAATCAGCCCCAGCATTTT,CASSIVDRGVGNQPQHF
TRBJ1-3,TRBV5-1,NA,NA,TGCGCCAGCAGCTTGGCAGGGTACGGAAACACCATATATTTT,CASSLAGYGNTIYF
TRBJ1-5,TRBV2,NA,TRBD1,TGTGCCAGCAGTGAACGCGCAGGGGGGCAGCCCCAGCATTTT,CASSERAGGQPQHF
TRBJ2-4,TRBV19,NA,TRBD1,TGTGCCACCAGGGACAGGGGGAACATTCAGTACTTC,CATRDRGNIQYF
TRBJ2-5,TRBV10-2,NA,TRBD2,TGCGCCAGCAGTGGGCCGGGGGGCCAAGAGACCCAGTACTTC,CASSGPGGQETQYF
TRBJ1-5,TRBV28,NA,NA,TGTGCCAGCAGCATTCATCAGCCCCAGCATTTT,CASSIHQPQHF
TRBJ1-1,TRBV27,NA,TRBD1,TGTGCCAGCAGTTTAAGAGGGACAGGGGGCGCGGGGAGCACTGAAGCTTTCTTT,CASSLRGTGGAGSTEAFF
TRBJ2-5,TRBV6-6,NA,NA,TGTGCCAGCAGTCTTACTAGCACCCCCACCCAGTACTTC,CASSLTSTPTQYF
TRBJ2-7,TRBV10-3,NA,TRBD2,TGTGCCATCAGTGAGGGGGGGGGACTCCCCCATTCCGAGCAGTACTTC,CAISEGGGLPHSEQYF
TRBJ1-2,TRBV29-1,once,NA,TGCAGCGGGTACAGTAACTATGGCTACACCTTC,CSGYSNYGYTF
TRBJ2-7,TRBV6-1,once,TRBD1,TGTGCCAGCAGTGATTTACAGGGGGCCCCTTCCTACGAGCAGTACTTC,CASSDLQGAPSYEQYF
TRBJ1-2,TRBV11-2,once,NA,TGTGCCAGCAGCTCGGTGATCCACGACTACACCTTC,CASSSVIHDYTF
TRBJ2-2,TRBV5-5,NA,TRBD1,TGTGCCAGCAGGACAGGGGGAGGTGGCACCGGGGAGCTGTTTTTT,CASRTGGGGTGELFF
TRBJ2-3,TRBV27,NA,NA,TGTGCCAGCAGTTTGTTCGCGGGCACAGATACGCAGTATTTT,CASSLFAGTDTQYF
TRBJ1-1,TRBV29-1,NA,NA,TGCAGCGCTGACCCTGGACAGATAAACACTGAAGCTTTCTTT,CSADPGQINTEAFF
TRBJ2-5,TRBV11-2,NA,NA,TGTGCCAGCAGCTTAGAAGGGGCTAGCGCCTACCAAGAGACCCAGTACTTC,CASSLEGASAYQETQYF
TRBJ1-5,TRBV19,NA,NA,TGTGCCAGTAGTATGCGACAGGTCAATCAGCCCCAGCATTTT,CASSMRQVNQPQHF
TRBJ1-5,TRBV5-1,NA,NA,TGCGCCAGCAGCCCTGGAGGGGCGGGGAGCAATCAGCCCCAGCATTTT,CASSPGGAGSNQPQHF
TRBJ1-2,TRBV7-9,NA,NA,TGTGCCAGCAGCTTGGACACGTCGGGCTACACCTTC,CASSLDTSGYTF
TRBJ2-3,TRBV20-1,NA,TRBD1,TGCAGCCAGGGGGTGACAGATACGCAGTATTTT,CSQGVTDTQYF
TRBJ2-3,TRBV30,NA,TRBD2,TGTGCCTGGGCTAAGCGGGGGGGCGTCGATACGCAGTATTTT,CAWAKRGGVDTQYF
TRBJ2-5,TRBV18,NA,TRBD1,TGTGCCAGCTCACCGGGGGGACAGGTCCAAGAGACCCAGTACTTC,CASSPGGQVQETQYF
TRBJ2-5,TRBV27,NA,TRBD2,TGTGCCAGCAGGCGGGGGGGCGAAGAGACCCAGTACTTC,CASRRGGEETQYF
TRBJ2-7,TRBV5-5,NA,TRBD1,TGTGCCAGCAGCTTCGGACAGGGTCCCCCCTACGAGCAGTACTTC,CASSFGQGPPYEQYF
TRBJ2-5,TRBV6-5,NA,TRBD2,TGTGCCAGCAGTTACGGTGCGGGGGGGCCTCAAGAGACCCAGTACTTC,CASSYGAGGPQETQYF
TRBJ2-5,TRBV7-9,NA,TRBD2,TGTGCCAGCAGCCGACCGGGACTAGCGAATCAAGAGACCCAGTACTTC,CASSRPGLANQETQYF
TRBJ2-2,TRBV4-2,medium-sized,TRBD1,TGTGCCAGCAGCCACCGACAGGGGGCCGGGGAGCTGTTTTTT,CASSHRQGAGELFF
TRBJ1-4,TRBV5-1,few,TRBD1,TGCGCCAGCAGCGCTAGCCGGGACAGGGCTTACCCTAATGAAAAACTGTTTTTT,CASSASRDRAYPNEKLFF